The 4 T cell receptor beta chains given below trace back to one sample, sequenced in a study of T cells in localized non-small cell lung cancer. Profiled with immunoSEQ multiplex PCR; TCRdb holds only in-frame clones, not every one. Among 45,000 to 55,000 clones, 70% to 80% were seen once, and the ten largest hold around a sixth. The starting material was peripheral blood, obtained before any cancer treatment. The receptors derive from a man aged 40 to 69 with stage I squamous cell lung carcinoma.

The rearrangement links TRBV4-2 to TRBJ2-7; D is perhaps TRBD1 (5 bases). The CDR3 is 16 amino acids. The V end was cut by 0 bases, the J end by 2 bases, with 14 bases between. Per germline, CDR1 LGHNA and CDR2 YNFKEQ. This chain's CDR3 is CASSQEDTGSTYEQYF. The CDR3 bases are TGTGCCAGCAGCCAAGAGGACACAGGTTCCACCTACGAGCAGTACTTC.

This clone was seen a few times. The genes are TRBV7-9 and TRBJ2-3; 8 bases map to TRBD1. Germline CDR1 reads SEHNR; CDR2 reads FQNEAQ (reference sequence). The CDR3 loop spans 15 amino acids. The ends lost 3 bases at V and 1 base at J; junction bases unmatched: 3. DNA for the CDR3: TGTGCCAGCAGCTTGGGACAGGCGCGCACAGATACGCAGTATTTT. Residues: CASSLGQARTDTQYF.

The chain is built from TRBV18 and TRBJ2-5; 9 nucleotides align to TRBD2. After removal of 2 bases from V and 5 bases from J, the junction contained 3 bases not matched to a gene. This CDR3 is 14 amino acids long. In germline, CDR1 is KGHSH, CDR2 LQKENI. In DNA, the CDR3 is TGTGCCAGCTCACCAGCTAGCGGGGAGGAGACCCAGTACTTC. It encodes CASSPASGEETQYF.

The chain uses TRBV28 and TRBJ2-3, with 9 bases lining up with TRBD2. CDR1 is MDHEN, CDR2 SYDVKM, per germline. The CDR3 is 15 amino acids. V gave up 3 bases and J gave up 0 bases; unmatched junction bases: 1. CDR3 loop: CASSFLAGSTDTQYF. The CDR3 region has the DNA TGTGCCAGCAGTTTTCTAGCGGGGAGCACAGATACGCAGTATTTT. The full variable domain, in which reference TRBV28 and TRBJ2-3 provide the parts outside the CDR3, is DVKVTQSSRYLVKRTGEKVFLECVQDMDHENMFWYRQDPGLGLRLIYFSYDVKMKEKGDIPEGYSVSREKKERFSLILESASTNQTSMYLCASSFLAGSTDTQYFGPGTRLTVL.